The 28 T cell receptor beta chains below come from one sample, sequenced in a study of cytomegalovirus exposure and HLA in healthy donors. The study ran its PCR with 60 Vbeta and 13 Jbeta primers. Here immunoSEQ multiplex PCR was the method, and the copy in TCRdb shows in-frame clones only, minus some. Its clone listing holds approximately 140,000 clones. Specimen: PBMCs. Receptors were obtained from a woman younger than 35 in good health and CMV-seronegative.

This chain links TRBV5-1 with TRBJ1-4; 7 bases match TRBD1. Germline V lookup: CDR1 SGHRS, CDR2 YFSETQ. The CDR3 is 13 amino acids. V lost 0 bases to trimming and J lost 12 bases; unmatched junction nucleotides: 5. CDR3 sequence (DNA): TGCGCCAGCAGCTTGGACAGGGGTTTGGAACTGTTTTTT. Protein: CASSLDRGLELFF. The full variable domain, with the rest looked up from reference TRBV5-1 and TRBJ1-4, is KAGVTQTPRYLIKTRGQQVTLSCSPISGHRSVSWYQQTPGQGLQFLFEYFSETQRNKGNFPGRFSGRQFSNSRSEMNVSTLELGDSALYLCASSLDRGLELFFGSGTQLSVL.

The CDR3 nucleotides are TGTGCCAGCACCTCCGTGGGGACAGCCTCATACGAGCAGTACGTC. This gives the protein CASTSVGTASYEQYV. The chain uses TRBV28 and TRBJ2-7; 7 bases align to TRBD1. V was pared by 7 bases and J by 4 bases, with 13 bases of the junction left unmatched. CDR3 length: 15 residues. Looked up from germline, CDR1 is MDHEN and CDR2 is SYDVKM.

The chain combines TRBV10-3 with TRBJ2-3; 8 nucleotides agree with TRBD1. CDR3 size: 13 residues. J gave up 3 bases and V 10 bases, and 6 bases lay outside the gene matches. CDR1 is ENHRY and CDR2 is SYGVKD in the germline V gene. The CDR3 DNA sequence: TGTGCCACCAATACAGGGGGAACAGATACGCAGTATTTT. Translated: CATNTGGTDTQYF.

The chain couples TRBV9 to TRBJ2-3; D call uncertain. Germline V gives CDR1 SGDLS, CDR2 YYNGEE. V lost 3 bases and J lost 0, with 11 bases in between. The CDR3 consists of 15 residues. CDR3 protein: CASSERRKSTDTQYF. Written as DNA, the CDR3 is TGTGCCAGCAGCGAGAGGCGGAAAAGCACAGATACGCAGTATTTT.

The CDR3 nucleotides read TGTGCCAGCTCACCACCGAGGCAGTCAAGTGACAATGAGCAGTTCTTC. It codes for CASSPPRQSSDNEQFF. The chain combines TRBV18 with TRBJ2-1; D is unresolved. Germline V gives CDR1 KGHSH, CDR2 LQKENI. Trimming shortened V by 0 bases and J by 5 bases, and 14 bases separated the two germline ends. This CDR3 region has 16 residues. The full variable domain, in which reference TRBV18 and TRBJ2-1 provide the parts outside the CDR3, is NAGVMQNPRHLVRRRGQEARLRCSPMKGHSHVYWYRQLPEEGLKFMVYLQKENIIDESGMPKERFSAEFPKEGPSILRIQQVVRGDSAAYFCASSPPRQSSDNEQFFGPGTRLTVL.

This chain connects TRBV9 to TRBJ1-2, with 10 bases that match TRBD1. Germline loops: CDR1 SGDLS, CDR2 YYNGEE. The CDR3 has 15 amino acids. Unmatched junction bases numbered 11, after V lost 6 bases and J lost 6 bases. Here the CDR3 DNA reads TGTGCCAGCAACACTAGAGGGACAGGGGTCGATGGCTACACCTTC. It translates to CASNTRGTGVDGYTF.

This sequence joins TRBV10-3 and TRBJ1-6; D unclear. Per germline, CDR1 ENHRY and CDR2 SYGVKD. The CDR3 is 13 residues long. The V end lost 3 bases, the J end lost 9 bases, and 9 bases lay between the germline ends. CDR3: CAISDRLGSPLHF. CDR3 coding DNA: TGTGCCATCAGTGACAGGTTAGGTTCACCCCTCCACTTT.

V usage is TRBV10-2 and J usage is TRBJ2-5; TRBD2 aligns across 8 bases. V dropped 3 bases and J dropped 4; count of bases not matched to a gene: 7. In germline, CDR1 is WSHSY, CDR2 SAAADI. The CDR3 covers 15 residues. CDR3 in amino acids: CASSDLLAGLETQYF. The CDR3 DNA reads TGCGCCAGCAGTGATCTCCTAGCGGGTTTAGAGACCCAGTACTTC.

This chain connects TRBV5-4 to TRBJ2-2; a possible D gene is TRBD1 (5 bases). Germline V gives CDR1 SGHNT, CDR2 YYREEE (reference sequence). The CDR3 runs 15 residues. V gave up 0 bases and J gave up 5 bases, with 11 bases separating them. In DNA, the CDR3 is TGTGCCAGCAGCTTGGAGGGGCGCCTTACCGGGGAGCTGTTTTTT. It encodes CASSLEGRLTGELFF. The entire variable domain, with the rest obtained from reference TRBV5-4 and TRBJ2-2, is as follows: ETGVTQSPTHLIKTRGQQVTLRCSSQSGHNTVSWYQQALGQGPQFIFQYYREEENGRGNFPPRFSGLQFPNYSSELNVNALELDDSALYLCASSLEGRLTGELFFGEGSRLTVL.

This chain connects TRBV7-2 to TRBJ1-4, with a weak D call TRBD1 (6 bases). CDR3 size: 16 residues. Germline assignment: CDR1 SGHTA and CDR2 FQGNSA. Trimming removed 2 bases from V and 6 bases from J, with 16 bases in between. This CDR3 reads CASSLNVLGGYEKLFF. The CDR3 DNA reads TGTGCCAGCAGCTTAAACGTGCTTGGGGGCTATGAAAAACTGTTTTTT.

This chain uses TRBV13 with TRBJ1-3, with a tentative D call TRBD1 (5 bases). The V end lost 3 bases, the J end lost 0 bases, and 18 bases lay between the germline ends. The CDR3 is 18 amino acids. The germline V gene encodes CDR1 PRHDT and CDR2 FYEKMQ (reference sequence). The CDR3: CASSFRPHTQGSGNTIYF. DNA for the CDR3: TGTGCCAGCAGCTTCAGGCCGCACACTCAGGGCTCTGGAAACACCATATATTTT.

As for this clone: The junction does not match germline at one end; this may be a read error. The rearrangement uses TRBV6-1 and TRBJ1-1, with 10 positions matching TRBD1. The CDR3 runs to 14 residues. Germline V gene lookup returns CDR1 MNHNS and CDR2 SASEGT. DNA for the CDR3: TGTGCCATCAGTGACGGGACAGGGGACACTGAAGCTTTCTTT. It translates to CAISDGTGDTEAFF.

With regard to this clone: This CDR3 is also generated by other DNA sequences in the sample. The rearrangement links TRBV6-5 to TRBJ2-7; 7 bases are a match to TRBD2. CDR3 length equals 15 residues. Germline CDR1 is MNHEY and CDR2 is SVGAGI. V dropped 0 bases and J dropped 0; count of bases not matched to a gene: 2. The CDR3 nucleotides are TGTGCCAGCAGTTACTCTGGGGGGGACTCCTACGAGCAGTACTTC. The encoded protein is CASSYSGGDSYEQYF.

V is TRBV7-9 and J is TRBJ2-3; 14 nucleotides agree with TRBD2. CDR1 and CDR2 from the germline V gene are SEHNR and FQNEAQ (reference sequence). J was trimmed by 4 bases and V by 1 base; bases with no gene match: 4. The CDR3 spans 17 residues. DNA of the CDR3: TGTGCCAGCAGCTTAGATGGGACTAGCGGGAGTGCAGATACGCAGTATTTT. This sequence encodes CASSLDGTSGSADTQYF.

The gene calls are TRBV5-6 and TRBJ2-6; no clear D. V was trimmed by 6 bases and J by 0 bases, leaving 13 bases between them. CDR1 is SGHDT and CDR2 is YYEEEE in the germline V gene. The CDR3 runs to 16 residues. The CDR3 protein is CASTQTSYSGANVLTF. Written as DNA, the CDR3 is TGTGCCAGCACCCAGACATCCTACTCTGGGGCCAACGTCCTGACTTTC.

The CDR3 nucleotides read TGCGCCAGCAGCCAACCGGGACTAGCGCGCAATGAGCAGTTCTTC. This gives the protein CASSQPGLARNEQFF. The chain is built from TRBV4-1 and TRBJ2-1; the match to TRBD2 covers 10 bases. The CDR3 has 15 amino acids. V dropped 2 bases and J dropped 6; count of bases not matched to a gene: 4. CDR1 MGHRA and CDR2 YSYEKL come from the germline V gene.

This chain joins TRBV27 and TRBJ2-1, with D uncertain. Germline V CDR1 and CDR2: MNHEY, SMNVEV (reference sequence). The V gene lost 3 bases and the J gene lost 6 bases, with 6 bases spanning the gap. This CDR3 is built from 12 residues. In nucleotides, the CDR3 is TGTGCCAGCAGTTTTATCGGCAATGAGCAGTTCTTC. Protein: CASSFIGNEQFF.

J is TRBJ1-3 and V is TRBV19, with TRBD1 matching 10 bases. V was pared by 7 bases and J by 0 bases, with 6 bases of the junction left unmatched. The CDR3 is 16 residues long. CDR1 LNHDA and CDR2 SQIVND come from the germline V gene (reference sequence). The CDR3 spells CASIRWTGGSGNTIYF. CDR3 sequence (DNA): TGTGCCAGTATCAGGTGGACAGGGGGCTCTGGAAACACCATATATTTT.

The J gene is TRBJ2-5, the V gene TRBV5-1; D might be TRBD1 (5 bases). Germline V gene data show CDR1 as SGHRS and CDR2 as YFSETQ. This CDR3 spans 14 amino acids. V was pared by 0 bases and J by 4 bases, with 10 bases between. The CDR3: CASSLGTGPETQYF. The CDR3 coding sequence is TGCGCCAGCAGCTTGGGTACAGGCCCAGAGACCCAGTACTTC.

V and J are TRBV27 and TRBJ2-7, with 7 bases fitting TRBD1. Germline lookup yields CDR1 MNHEY and CDR2 SMNVEV (reference sequence). The junction had 6 bases not matched to a gene; V was cut back by 6 bases and J by 1 base. The CDR3 runs 14 residues. In nucleotides, the CDR3 is TGTGCCAGCAGGACAGGGATGGGTTCCTACGAGCAGTACTTC. Translated: CASRTGMGSYEQYF.

J is TRBJ1-2 and V is TRBV4-2, with D uncertain. The CDR3 spans 14 residues. With 1 base removed from V and 1 base from J, the gap between germline ends came to 7 bases. Germline V gene data show CDR1 as LGHNA and CDR2 as YNFKEQ. CDR3 DNA sequence: TGTGCCAGCAGCCAAGTAGCCGGTAACTATGGCTACACCTTC. As protein: CASSQVAGNYGYTF.

The rearrangement links TRBV10-3 to TRBJ2-5; 9 positions match TRBD1. CDR3 length equals 13 residues. After removal of 10 bases from V and 7 bases from J, the junction contained 10 bases not matched to a gene. Germline V gene lookup returns CDR1 ENHRY and CDR2 SYGVKD. In nucleotides, the CDR3 is TGTGCCACGACAAACAGGGGGCTGGGGACCCAGTACTTC. Protein: CATTNRGLGTQYF.

V usage is TRBV5-5 and J usage is TRBJ1-2, with D possibly TRBD1 on 6 matching bases. The germline V gene has CDR1 SGHKS and CDR2 YYEKEE (reference sequence). The CDR3 sequence is 14 residues long. The V end was cut by 1 base, the J end by 9 bases, with 16 bases between. The CDR3 DNA reads TGTGCCAGCAGCTTGAGTCTACTCCGGGACAGCTACACCTTC. It yields the protein CASSLSLLRDSYTF.

The chain couples TRBV10-1 to TRBJ2-5; 9 nucleotides align to TRBD1. The V gene end was trimmed by 2 bases and the J gene end by 2 bases; junction bases not matched to a gene: 3. The germline V gene encodes CDR1 WNHNN and CDR2 SYGVQD (reference sequence). This CDR3 region has 15 residues. The CDR3 DNA sequence: TGCGCCAGCAGTGAGGCGGGGACAGGGCAAGAGACCCAGTACTTC. Translating it yields CASSEAGTGQETQYF.

The chain carries TRBV6-1 and TRBJ2-5, with 9 bases aligning to TRBD1. Germline values: CDR1 MNHNS, CDR2 SASEGT. Trimming removed 1 base from V and 5 bases from J; junction bases left unmatched: 5. The CDR3 is made up of 15 amino acids. CDR3 sequence (DNA): TGTGCCAGCAGTGAAGGGACAGGGGTGTTGGAGACCCAGTACTTC. Translated, it gives CASSEGTGVLETQYF.

The chain carries TRBV19 and TRBJ2-1; TRBD2 matches at 9 bases. This CDR3 is 15 amino acids long. The germline V gene encodes CDR1 LNHDA and CDR2 SQIVND (reference sequence). Trimming cost V 6 bases and J 8 bases; bases outside gene matches: 11. CDR3 region: CASSNRSGRRYEQFF. The CDR3 DNA is TGTGCCAGTAGCAACAGGAGCGGGAGGAGGTATGAGCAGTTCTTC.

The rearrangement uses TRBV15 and TRBJ1-4; maybe TRBD1 (6 bases). V lost 9 bases and J 0 bases, leaving 20 bases between the germline ends. This CDR3 has 17 residues. CDR1 and CDR2 (germline): LNHNV, YYDKDF (reference sequence). DNA for the CDR3: TGTGCCACGCAAGATACAGGGCCAGTTGCAACTAATGAAAAACTGTTTTTT. Amino acids: CATQDTGPVATNEKLFF. Combining the CDR3 with reference TRBV15 and TRBJ1-4 gives the whole variable domain DAMVIQNPRYQVTQFGKPVTLSCSQTLNHNVMYWYQQKSSQAPKLLFHYYDKDFNNEADTPDNFQSRRPNTSFCFLDIRSPGLGDTAMYLCATQDTGPVATNEKLFFGSGTQLSVL.

The V call is TRBV7-8, the J call TRBJ2-2; 8 nucleotides match TRBD2. The CDR3 totals 14 residues. Germline V gives CDR1 SGHVS, CDR2 FQNEAQ. Trimming at V came to 3 bases and at J to 7 bases, leaving 4 bases not matched to a gene. The CDR3 region is CASSFSGSLGELFF. The CDR3 DNA reads as TGTGCCAGCAGCTTCAGCGGGAGTCTCGGGGAGCTGTTTTTT.